One sample yielded the 20 T cell receptor beta chains listed below, sequenced in a study of blood T cells in healthy people across ages. For the second PCR, which ran for 7 to 11 cycles, a sample-barcoded 5' primer and a J-beta primer mix were used. TCRdb independently ran MiXCR on the 5' RACE reads; one entry per CDR3 protein. In the table there are hundreds of thousands of distinct CDR3 sequences, 20% to 25% of which are singletons. Sequenced: blood. The receptor set was obtained from a man between 65 and 79 years old in good health.

The chain uses TRBV4-2 and TRBJ2-5; D is unclear. Judging by the DNA end, TRBJ2-1 fits better; the J call may be wrong. Germline assignment: CDR1 LGHNA and CDR2 YNFKEQ. The CDR3 has 13 residues. CDR3 protein: CASSQEPHNEQFF. The CDR3 coding sequence is TGTGCCAGCAGCCAAGAACCTCACAATGAGCAGTTCTTC.

In this sample, this clonotype turned up a few times. This chain uses TRBV25-1 with TRBJ2-5, with 7 bases aligning to TRBD2. Germline CDR1 MGHDK, CDR2 SYGVNS. The CDR3 has 13 amino acids. The V segment lost 8 bases and the J segment 6 bases; nucleotides outside the gene matches: 9. Here the CDR3 DNA reads TGTGCCAGCGTGGTGTCGGGGGGAAAGACCCAGTACTTC. Its protein is CASVVSGGKTQYF.

This clonotype was detected a few times. The V gene is TRBV24-1, the J gene TRBJ2-2; D gene unclear. Germline V lookup: CDR1 KGHDR, CDR2 SFDVKD. This CDR3 comprises 15 residues. The germline V and J ends were trimmed by 3 bases and 1 base, with 8 bases remaining between them. CDR3 nucleotides: TGTGCCACCAGTGATACGTCGGGGAACACCGGGGAGCTGTTTTTT. It encodes CATSDTSGNTGELFF.

This clonotype was recorded many times. V usage is TRBV4-1 and J usage is TRBJ2-2; the D is unclear. The CDR3 runs to 14 residues. V lost 1 base and J lost 5, with 8 bases in between. The germline V gene encodes CDR1 MGHRA and CDR2 YSYEKL. CDR3 nucleotides: TGCGCCAGCAGCCAAGTTGGGATGACCGGGGAGCTGTTTTTT. Encoded protein: CASSQVGMTGELFF.

This clonotype was counted between two and nine times. V usage is TRBV24-1 and J usage is TRBJ1-1; D gene ambiguous. The V gene lost 3 bases and the J gene lost 11 bases, with 18 bases spanning the gap. This CDR3 is built from 14 residues. Germline V gene lookup returns CDR1 KGHDR and CDR2 SFDVKD. The CDR3 loop is CATSDPGEPRGAFF. In DNA, the CDR3 is TGTGCCACCAGTGATCCCGGGGAACCGAGAGGGGCTTTCTTT.

V is TRBV7-2 and J is TRBJ2-3; tentatively, D is TRBD2 (6 bases). The CDR3 has 15 amino acids. Trimming took off 1 base at V and 4 bases at J, with 12 bases between the two ends. Per germline, CDR1 SGHTA and CDR2 FQGNSA. Here the CDR3 reads CASSLVGSGADTQYF. CDR3 nucleotide sequence: TGTGCCAGCAGCTTAGTAGGATCGGGGGCAGATACGCAGTATTTT.

V usage is TRBV6-5 and J usage is TRBJ2-3; tentative D call: TRBD2 (5 bases). CDR1 is MNHEY, CDR2 SVGAGI, per germline. The CDR3 has 14 residues. V was clipped by 9 bases and J by 1 base, with 14 bases between them. The CDR3 reads CASSAHRGTDTQYF. DNA for the CDR3: TGTGCCAGTAGCGCGCATCGGGGCACAGATACGCAGTATTTT.

In its sample, this clonotype was seen a few times. This sequence joins TRBV9 and TRBJ2-2; maybe TRBD1 (5 bases). This CDR3 is 17 amino acids long. Germline CDR1 and CDR2: SGDLS and YYNGEE. The germline V and J ends were trimmed by 0 bases and 2 bases, with 14 bases remaining between them. The chain's CDR3 is CASSVVGRARNTGELFF. The CDR3 DNA sequence: TGTGCCAGCAGCGTAGTAGGCAGGGCGCGAAACACCGGGGAGCTGTTTTTT.

This clonotype appeared a few times. V usage is TRBV2 and J usage is TRBJ2-5, with D hard to call. Looked up from germline, CDR1 is SNHLY and CDR2 is FYNNEI. The CDR3 is made up of 14 amino acids. V lost 6 bases, J lost 1 base, and 12 bases lay in between. CDR3 DNA: TGTGCCAGCAGAGTCGGAAGGGCCCAAGAGACCCAGTACTTC. Its protein product is CASRVGRAQETQYF.

This sequence joins TRBV6-1 and TRBJ2-7; TRBD1 might be the D (6 bases). This CDR3 is 18 amino acids long. The V and J ends lost 8 bases and 6 bases respectively, with 32 bases between them. Germline CDR1 MNHNS, CDR2 SASEGT. The CDR3 bases are TGTGCCAGCGGGGGACAAAGACGTAGAACTAGTATGGTGGGCGAGCAGTACTTC. It is translated as CASGGQRRRTSMVGEQYF.

This clonotype was counted only a few times. This chain uses TRBV7-6 with TRBJ1-5; TRBD1 agrees at 10 bases. This CDR3 contains 20 residues. With 0 bases clipped from V and 0 bases from J, the junction kept 11 bases outside the gene matches. CDR1 SGHVS and CDR2 FNYEAQ come from the germline V gene. The CDR3 nucleotides are TGTGCCAGCAGCTTAGCTTGGTGGGACAGGGGACCCTCTAGCAATCAGCCCCAGCATTTT. Its translation: CASSLAWWDRGPSSNQPQHF.

This clonotype was counted between two and nine times. V gene TRBV20-1 combines with J gene TRBJ2-1, with TRBD2 identical over 10 bases. V lost 5 bases to trimming and J lost 5 bases; unmatched junction nucleotides: 6. The germline V gene encodes CDR1 DFQATT and CDR2 SNEGSKA (reference sequence). The CDR3 length is 14 residues. The CDR3 here is CSALGLAVDNEQFF. The CDR3, as DNA: TGCAGTGCTCTAGGACTAGCGGTAGACAATGAGCAGTTCTTC.

This chain's CDR3 is CASSKGTPSGGYTF. CDR3 DNA: TGTGCCAGCAGCAAAGGGACTCCCAGCGGTGGCTACACCTTC. J is TRBJ1-2 and V is TRBV3-1; tentatively, D is TRBD1 (5 bases). CDR1 and CDR2 from the germline V gene are LGHDT and YNNKEL (reference sequence). This CDR3 region has 14 residues. V was cut by 5 bases and J by 7 bases, with 17 bases left in between.

CDR3 sequence: CASARAGQANTEAFF. The DNA for the CDR3 is TGTGCCAGCGCACGCGCAGGACAGGCGAACACTGAAGCTTTCTTT. The chain combines TRBV12-3 or TRBV12-4 with TRBJ1-1; 7 bases fit TRBD1. The CDR3 is 15 residues long. Losses at the gene ends were 8 bases for V and 1 base for J; bases not matched to a gene: 10.

The chain recombines TRBV3-1 with TRBJ1-1, with D unresolved. The CDR3 runs 13 residues. Trimming removed 1 base at V and 3 bases at J, with 6 bases between. Germline CDR1 LGHDT, CDR2 YNNKEL (reference sequence). CDR3 sequence: CASSQGPDTEAFF. The CDR3 coding sequence is TGTGCCAGCAGCCAAGGGCCAGACACTGAAGCTTTCTTT.

In this sample, this clonotype turned up a few times. The chain couples TRBV20-1 to TRBJ2-5; 9 bases match TRBD1. This CDR3 has 15 residues. CDR1 and CDR2 (germline): DFQATT, SNEGSKA (reference sequence). The J segment lost 2 bases and the V segment lost 4 bases, leaving 8 bases of the junction unmatched. CDR3 DNA: TGCAGTGCTACGAGTCCGGGACAGGGACAAGAGACCCAGTACTTC. Its translation: CSATSPGQGQETQYF.

The chain has TRBV25-1 and TRBJ2-7; 9 bases are shared with TRBD2. Germline V gene data show CDR1 as MGHDK and CDR2 as SYGVNS. V trimming: 6 bases; J trimming: 7 bases; junction bases outside the gene matches: 10. The CDR3 runs to 14 residues. This CDR3 reads CASSLAGDLSEQYF. The CDR3, as DNA: TGTGCCAGCAGCTTAGCGGGAGACTTGTCTGAGCAGTACTTC.

The V and J genes are TRBV5-1 and TRBJ2-2; the D gene is possibly TRBD1 (5 bases). This CDR3 contains 14 residues. The V gene lost 2 bases and the J gene lost 8 bases, with 13 bases spanning the gap. Germline loops: CDR1 SGHRS, CDR2 YFSETQ. The CDR3 DNA follows: TGCGCCAGCAGCTTACAGGAATCCTTTGGGGAGCTGTTTTTT. It yields the protein CASSLQESFGELFF.

The chain joins TRBV20-1 to TRBJ2-7; 7 nucleotides match TRBD1. The trim removed 6 bases at V and 2 bases at J, leaving 10 bases unmatched. There are 14 residues in the CDR3. Per germline, CDR1 DFQATT and CDR2 SNEGSKA (reference sequence). The CDR3 sequence is CSALPGTAAYEQYF. The DNA of the CDR3 is TGCAGTGCGCTCCCCGGGACAGCTGCCTACGAGCAGTACTTC.

This sequence joins TRBV5-1 and TRBJ2-3, with TRBD1 matching over 7 bases. Germline-derived CDR1 and CDR2 are SGHRS and YFSETQ. V shed 7 bases and J 4 bases; nucleotides not matched to a gene: 18. The CDR3 runs 17 residues. The CDR3 region has the DNA TGCGCCAGCTCCCGAAGCGGACAGGCTTCATCCGCAGATACGCAGTATTTT. Protein product: CASSRSGQASSADTQYF.